This record concerns one T cell receptor (beta chain) sequence. At least ten counts were recorded for this clonotype. Its recognized antigen is unknown. No quality values exist for individual bases; no much larger clone is one base distant. Moderately to severely active disease, a Clinical Activity Score of at least 3, a NOSPECS grade of at least 4, and a duration under 3 months were present in ophthalmopathy patients. Patients with uncontrolled infections, other autoimmune diseases, pregnancy or lactation were excluded. Diagnoses were established on the basis of clinical symptoms, serum thyroxine and TRAb, thyroid ultrasound, and orbital computed tomography. PBMCs were isolated from 7.5 to 10 ml of fresh peripheral blood by Ficoll-Paque density gradient centrifugation. Trizol reagent was used to extract total RNA, and RNA quality was then checked on an Agilent 2100 Bioanalyzer. TCR beta CDR3 regions were amplified from RNA transcripts. The first round of RT-PCR for the TCR CDR3 was performed with the HTBI primer set and the Qiagen OneStep RT-PCR kit. The libraries were constructed in a second round of multiplex PCR and then size-selected and purified. The libraries were sequenced on an Illumina HiSeq2000 using paired-end 100 bp reads. On the study's bioinformatics: SOAPnuke was used to process the raw data, with reads discarded if the reads contained adapters or uncalled bases, had a mean Phred below 15, or lacked an exact constant-primer or identifier match. High-quality paired reads were merged using COPE v1.2.5, and each unique nucleotide sequence was defined as a clonotype. MiTCR v1.1 was used to align clonotypes to the IMGT TRBV, TRBD and TRBJ reference segments. Only V-J combinations with frequency above 0.0001, covering approximately 99% of repertoires, were analysed. A TCS score was defined as the ratio of F50 (clonal expansion) to E x V (chaos), with BLOSUM62-based TCRdist applied between CDR3 peptides within each V-J. Welch's t-statistics and random forest reduced roughly 540 V-J features to 13, which were used in a naive Bayes classifier (R e1071). TCRdb took the public reads, trimmed them with fastp at Q25, ran MiXCR for clone calling and kept in-frame beta chains. Entries that share a CDR3 protein sequence are merged under the most common genes and DNA. The V and J calls and clone size come from TCRdb's table, not from the authors' own analysis. Within this sample are approximately 570,000 distinct CDR3 sequences, with about 20% of them counted one time only. In total, the top ten clones hold roughly 44% of the sample.

Looking up the germline V gene yields CDR1 MDHEN and CDR2 SYDVKM. V gives up 5 bases and J gives up 5 bases, and the segment between their germline ends measures 13 bases. Including the terminal cysteine and phenylalanine, the CDR3 comprises 13 residues. CDR3 DNA only is kept here, 39 bases in frame from base 1. This sample is part of a study of T cells in Graves' hyperthyroidism and ophthalmopathy (dated by TCRdb to between 2019 and 2020). Describing the broader study: Peripheral blood was sampled at the time of initial diagnosis, prior to any treatment. To identify distinguishing TCR V-J signatures, a discovery cohort of around 100 patients was used, comprising approximately 40 with Graves' ophthalmopathy and 57 with stable Graves' hyperthyroidism. Prospective prediction of ophthalmopathy was tested in an independent validation cohort consisting of 18 hyperthyroidism patients and 15 or so patients who later progressed to ophthalmopathy. The 75 to 100 discovery patients were randomly divided into training and test sets at a 7:3 ratio. The study also compared thyroid tissue and blood T-cell repertoires from about 6 Graves' hyperthyroidism patients. Once sampling was done, hyperthyroidism patients were given methimazole at a starting dose of 30 mg daily, whereas ophthalmopathy patients were given high-dose intravenous methylprednisolone. The paper describes TCR Vbeta CDR3 sequencing of 135 peripheral blood samples, made up of 43 ophthalmopathy patients, approximately 73 hyperthyroidism patients and approximately 17 progressor patients. Study-wide findings and limitations: In validation, progression to ophthalmopathy was predicted by the model with 70% to 71% sensitivity and about 72% specificity, a median of approximately 7.1 months before onset. Most expanded thyroid clonotypes (frequency above 0.001) were also detected in blood, suggesting blood repertoires may reflect thyroid immune responses. No statistical method was used to fix the sample size in advance, and group allocation was not hidden from the investigators. Ophthalmopathy was separated from stable hyperthyroidism by a 13 V-J signature model, with approximately 90% sensitivity and 81% to 83% specificity obtained in cross-validation and 80%/75% obtained in testing.

The TCR originated in a man in his forties with Graves' ophthalmopathy. The V gene is TRBV28 and the J gene is TRBJ2-7, with the D gene uncertain. The sample consisted of blood. The nucleotides are TGTGCCAGCAGTGCCGTTGAAGGTGACGAGCAGTACTTC. This sequence encodes CASSAVEGDEQYF.